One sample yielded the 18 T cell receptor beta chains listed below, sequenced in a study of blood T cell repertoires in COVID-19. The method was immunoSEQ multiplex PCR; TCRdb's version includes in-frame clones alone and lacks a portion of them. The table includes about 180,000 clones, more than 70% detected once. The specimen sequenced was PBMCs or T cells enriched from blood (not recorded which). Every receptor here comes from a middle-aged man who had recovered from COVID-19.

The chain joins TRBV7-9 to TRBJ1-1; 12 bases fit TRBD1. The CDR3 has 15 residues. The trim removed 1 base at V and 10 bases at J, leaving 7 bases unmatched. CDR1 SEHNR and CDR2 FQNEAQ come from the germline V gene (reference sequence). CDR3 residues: CASSLGGTGGWGAFF. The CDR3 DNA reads TGTGCCAGCAGCTTAGGTGGGACAGGGGGCTGGGGAGCTTTCTTT.

For the CDR3, the DNA is TGTGCCAGTAGTGTGGAGGGGGCCAGGAGCAATCAGCCCCAGCATTTT. Translating gives CASSVEGARSNQPQHF. The chain employs TRBV19 and TRBJ1-5; 7 nucleotides align to TRBD1. The CDR3 extends over 16 amino acids. Germline V gene lookup returns CDR1 LNHDA and CDR2 SQIVND (reference sequence). V trimming: 5 bases; J trimming: 1 base; junction bases outside the gene matches: 8.

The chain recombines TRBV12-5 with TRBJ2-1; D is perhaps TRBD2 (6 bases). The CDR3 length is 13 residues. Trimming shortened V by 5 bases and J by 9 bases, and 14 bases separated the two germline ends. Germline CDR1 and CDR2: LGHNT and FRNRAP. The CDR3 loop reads CASGVPAGFEQFF. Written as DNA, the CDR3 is TGTGCTAGTGGTGTCCCCGCGGGGTTTGAGCAGTTCTTC.

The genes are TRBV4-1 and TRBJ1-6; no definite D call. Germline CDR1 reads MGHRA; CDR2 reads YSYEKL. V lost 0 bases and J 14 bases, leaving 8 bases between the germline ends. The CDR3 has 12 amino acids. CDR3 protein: CASSQDLYTLHF. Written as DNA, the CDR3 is TGCGCCAGCAGCCAAGATCTTTATACCCTCCACTTT.

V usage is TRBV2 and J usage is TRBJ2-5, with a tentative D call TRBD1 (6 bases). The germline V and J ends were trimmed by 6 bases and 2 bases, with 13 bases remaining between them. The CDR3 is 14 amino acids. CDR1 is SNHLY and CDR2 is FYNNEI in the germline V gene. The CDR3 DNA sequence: TGTGCCAGCAGGAAGGACAGAAGTCAAGAGACCCAGTACTTC. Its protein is CASRKDRSQETQYF. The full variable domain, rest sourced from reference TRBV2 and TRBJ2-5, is EPEVTQTPSHQVTQMGQEVILRCVPISNHLYFYWYRQILGQKVEFLVSFYNNEISEKSEIFDDQFSVERPDGSNFTLKIRSTKLEDSAMYFCASRKDRSQETQYFGPGTRLLVL.

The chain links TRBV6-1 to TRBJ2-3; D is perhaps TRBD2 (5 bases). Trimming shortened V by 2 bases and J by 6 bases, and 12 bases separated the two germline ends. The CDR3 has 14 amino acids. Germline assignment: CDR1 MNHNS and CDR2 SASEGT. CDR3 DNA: TGTGCCAGCAGTGAAAGGGCGGGTTCCGATACGCAGTATTTT. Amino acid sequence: CASSERAGSDTQYF.

The CDR3 loop is CASSFSDTNTEAFF. DNA for the CDR3: TGTGCCAGCAGCTTCTCAGACACAAACACTGAAGCTTTCTTT. V usage is TRBV7-8 and J usage is TRBJ1-1; D gene uncertain. The CDR3 runs to 14 residues. The germline V and J ends were trimmed by 3 bases and 2 bases, with 10 bases remaining between them. In germline, CDR1 is SGHVS, CDR2 FQNEAQ.

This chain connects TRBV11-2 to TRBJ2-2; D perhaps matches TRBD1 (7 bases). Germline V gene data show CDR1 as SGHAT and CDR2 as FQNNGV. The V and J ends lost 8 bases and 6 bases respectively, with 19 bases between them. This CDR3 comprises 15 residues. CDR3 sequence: CASRRGGQGAGELFF. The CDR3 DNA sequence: TGTGCCAGCCGGAGAGGGGGGCAGGGGGCCGGGGAGCTGTTTTTT.

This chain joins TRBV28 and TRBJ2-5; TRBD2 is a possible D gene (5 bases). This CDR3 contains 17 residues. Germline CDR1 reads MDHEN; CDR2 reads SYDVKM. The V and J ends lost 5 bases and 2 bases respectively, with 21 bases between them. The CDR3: CASSTGKRGSTQETQYF. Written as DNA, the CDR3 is TGTGCCAGCAGTACTGGGAAGAGAGGGTCTACTCAAGAGACCCAGTACTTC.

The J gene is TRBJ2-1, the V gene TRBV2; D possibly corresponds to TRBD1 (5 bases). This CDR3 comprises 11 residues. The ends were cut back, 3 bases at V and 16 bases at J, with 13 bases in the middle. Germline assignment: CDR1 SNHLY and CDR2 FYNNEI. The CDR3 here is CASSEFDSSFF. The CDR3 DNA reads TGTGCCAGCAGTGAGTTCGACAGCAGTTTCTTC.

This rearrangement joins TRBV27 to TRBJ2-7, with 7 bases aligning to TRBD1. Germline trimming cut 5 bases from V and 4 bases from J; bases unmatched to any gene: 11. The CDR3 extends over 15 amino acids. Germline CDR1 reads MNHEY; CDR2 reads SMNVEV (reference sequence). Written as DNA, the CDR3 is TGTGCCAGCAGTCTCTCCGGGACAGAGTGGTACGAGCAGTACTTC. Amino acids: CASSLSGTEWYEQYF.

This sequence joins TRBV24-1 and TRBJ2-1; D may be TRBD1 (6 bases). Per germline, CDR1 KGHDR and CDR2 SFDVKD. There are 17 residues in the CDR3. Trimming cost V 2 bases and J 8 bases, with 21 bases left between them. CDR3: CATSDSVRDKEVDEQFF. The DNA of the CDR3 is TGTGCCACCAGTGATTCCGTCCGGGACAAGGAGGTCGATGAGCAGTTCTTC.

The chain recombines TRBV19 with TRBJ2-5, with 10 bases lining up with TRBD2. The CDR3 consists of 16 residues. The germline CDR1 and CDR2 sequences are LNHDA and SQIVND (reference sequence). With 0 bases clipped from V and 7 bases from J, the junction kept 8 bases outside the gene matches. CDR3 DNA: TGTGCCAGTAGTATAGAGAAGTCTAGCGGGAGTGGGACCCAGTACTTC. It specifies CASSIEKSSGSGTQYF. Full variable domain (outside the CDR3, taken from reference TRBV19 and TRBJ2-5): DGGITQSPKYLFRKEGQNVTLSCEQNLNHDAMYWYRQDPGQGLRLIYYSQIVNDFQKGDIAEGYSVSREKKESFPLTVTSAQKNPTAFYLCASSIEKSSGSGTQYFGPGTRLLVL.

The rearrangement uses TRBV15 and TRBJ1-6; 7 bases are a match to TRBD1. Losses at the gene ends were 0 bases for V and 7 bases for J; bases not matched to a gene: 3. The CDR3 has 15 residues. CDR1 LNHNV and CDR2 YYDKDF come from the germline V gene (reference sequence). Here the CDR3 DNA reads TGTGCCACCAGCAGAGAGGGCAGGGGGAATTCACCCCTCCACTTT. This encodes CATSREGRGNSPLHF.

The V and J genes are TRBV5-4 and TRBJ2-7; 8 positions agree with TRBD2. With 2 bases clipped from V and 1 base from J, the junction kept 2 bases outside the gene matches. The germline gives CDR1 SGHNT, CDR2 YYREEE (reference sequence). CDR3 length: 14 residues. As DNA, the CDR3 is TGTGCCAGCAGCTTAGCGGGGGTTTCCTACGAGCAGTACTTC. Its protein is CASSLAGVSYEQYF.

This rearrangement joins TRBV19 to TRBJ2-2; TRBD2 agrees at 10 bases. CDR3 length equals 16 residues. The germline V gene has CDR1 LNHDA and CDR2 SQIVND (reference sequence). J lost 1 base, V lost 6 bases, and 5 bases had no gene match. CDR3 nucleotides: TGTGCCAGTAGAGTCCTAGCGGGAGTGAACACCGGGGAGCTGTTTTTT. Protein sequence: CASRVLAGVNTGELFF.

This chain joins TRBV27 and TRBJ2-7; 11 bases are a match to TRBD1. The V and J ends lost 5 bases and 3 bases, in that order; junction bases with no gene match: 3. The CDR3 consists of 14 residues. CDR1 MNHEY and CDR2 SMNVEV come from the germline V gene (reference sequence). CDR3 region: CASSAGTGGYEQYF. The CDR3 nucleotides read TGTGCCAGCAGTGCCGGGACAGGGGGCTACGAGCAGTACTTC.

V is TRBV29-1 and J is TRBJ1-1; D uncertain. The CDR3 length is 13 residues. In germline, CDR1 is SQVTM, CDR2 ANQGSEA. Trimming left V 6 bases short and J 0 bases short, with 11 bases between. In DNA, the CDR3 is TGCAGCGTGGAGTCAAGCATGAACACTGAAGCTTTCTTT. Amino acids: CSVESSMNTEAFF.